One and the same sample provided the 28 T cell receptor beta chains below, sequenced in a study of T cells expressing NK-cell markers. TCRdb reprocessed the 5' RACE reads and keeps a single row for each CDR3 protein, giving no DNA. The sample totals some 110,000 distinct CDR3 sequences; its top ten clones hold about 18%. The source material was blood T cells: a sorted CD56 or NKG2C T cell subset, CD4+ or CD8+ T cells, or bulk PBMC T cells (not recorded which). The receptor set was obtained from a woman aged 18-69 years in good health.

The rearrangement uses TRBV12-3 or TRBV12-4 and TRBJ2-2. The CDR3 runs to 14 residues. CDR3 region: CASSLSSALGELFF.

This sequence joins TRBV12-3 or TRBV12-4 and TRBJ1-3; the D gene TCRdb calls, TRBD1, cannot be checked with no DNA. The CDR3 is made up of 14 amino acids. CDR3 sequence: CASSEPGGGNTIYF.

The rearrangement joins TRBV12-3 or TRBV12-4 to TRBJ1-2; with no DNA, the TCRdb D assignment of TRBD1 cannot be verified. The CDR3 is 13 residues long. This CDR3 reads CASSLTGAYGYTF.

CDR3 protein: CASSLGVMEAFF. V gene TRBV14 combines with J gene TRBJ1-1. The CDR3 extends over 12 amino acids. Germline assignment: CDR1 SGHDN and CDR2 FVKESK.

This chain links TRBV7-8 with TRBJ1-1. CDR1 and CDR2 (germline): SGHVS, FQNEAQ. CDR3 length equals 13 residues. CDR3 residues: CASSLVYGVEAFF. Drawing the rest from reference TRBV7-8 and TRBJ1-1, the complete variable domain is GAGVSQSPRYKVAKRGQDVALRCDPISGHVSLFWYQQALGQGPEFLTYFQNEAQLDKSGLPSDRFFAERPEGSVSTLKIQRTQQEDSAVYLCASSLVYGVEAFFGQGTRLTVV.

The V call is TRBV29-1, the J call TRBJ2-1; TCRdb returns TRBD2, unconfirmable since there is no DNA. This CDR3 is 11 amino acids long. Per the germline V gene, CDR1 is SQVTM and CDR2 is ANQGSEA. Here the CDR3 reads CSVEEAGWPFF.

The genes are TRBV19 and TRBJ2-1; the TCRdb D gene call, TRBD1, has no DNA to confirm it. The CDR3 loop spans 17 amino acids. The germline V gene encodes CDR1 LNHDA and CDR2 SQIVND (reference sequence). CDR3 region: CASSILLQGASYNEQFF.

This chain joins TRBV28 and TRBJ2-7. CDR1 is MDHEN, CDR2 SYDVKM, per germline. The CDR3 loop spans 12 amino acids. The CDR3: CASATVSHEQYF. Full variable domain (outside the CDR3, taken from reference TRBV28 and TRBJ2-7): DVKVTQSSRYLVKRTGEKVFLECVQDMDHENMFWYRQDPGLGLRLIYFSYDVKMKEKGDIPEGYSVSREKKERFSLILESASTNQTSMYLCASATVSHEQYFGPGTRLTVT.

The chain couples TRBV4-1 to TRBJ1-4; the TCRdb call, TRBD1, lacks DNA for checking. The CDR3 spans 15 residues. Germline V gene lookup returns CDR1 MGHRA and CDR2 YSYEKL. The CDR3 sequence: CASSHPGTTNEKLFF.

This chain joins TRBV6-1 and TRBJ1-5. Looked up from germline, CDR1 is MNHNS and CDR2 is SASEGT. This CDR3 has 13 residues. CDR3 in amino acids: CATTLLDAQPQHF.

The chain links TRBV5-1 to TRBJ2-5; TCRdb picks TRBD1, but there is no DNA to check that call. CDR1 and CDR2 from the germline V gene are SGHRS and YFSETQ. The CDR3 is 14 residues long. The CDR3 is CASSRSGAQETQYF.

The chain couples TRBV27 to TRBJ2-3. The CDR3 runs 13 residues. Germline assignment: CDR1 MNHEY and CDR2 SMNVEV (reference sequence). The CDR3 protein is CASSLVGTDTQYF.

The chain recombines TRBV13 with TRBJ2-6. CDR1 and CDR2 from the germline V gene are PRHDT and FYEKMQ (reference sequence). The CDR3 has 18 amino acids. The CDR3: CASSLGLGTYTGANVLTF.

The gene calls are TRBV7-2 and TRBJ2-2; TCRdb names TRBD2, which stays unverified in the absence of DNA. This CDR3 spans 16 amino acids. Per germline, CDR1 SGHTA and CDR2 FQGNSA. CDR3 sequence: CASSPLAGGGTGELFF.

This chain uses TRBV28 with TRBJ2-7; TCRdb selects TRBD2, and the lack of DNA leaves this call unchecked. This CDR3 has 16 amino acids. Germline V gene lookup returns CDR1 MDHEN and CDR2 SYDVKM. CDR3 loop: CASSQDVGLAGYEQYF.

The chain is built from TRBV30 and TRBJ2-1. The CDR3 spans 16 residues. Germline V lookup: CDR1 GTSNPN, CDR2 SVGIG (reference sequence). CDR3: CAWRDTTGVFYNEQFF.

The chain employs TRBV9 and TRBJ1-5. This CDR3 comprises 15 residues. In germline, CDR1 is SGDLS, CDR2 YYNGEE. This chain's CDR3 is CASSVEGYSNQPQHF.

The chain combines TRBV24-1 with TRBJ2-5; the TCRdb call, TRBD2, lacks DNA for checking. From germline, CDR1 is KGHDR and CDR2 SFDVKD. This CDR3 is built from 16 residues. CDR3 residues: CATSDFGGVAQETQYF.

V gene TRBV2 combines with J gene TRBJ2-1; the TCRdb call, TRBD2, lacks DNA for checking. The germline gives CDR1 SNHLY, CDR2 FYNNEI. This CDR3 contains 15 residues. CDR3 in amino acids: CASSGDFSSYNEQFF.

The J gene is TRBJ2-7, the V gene TRBV12-3 or TRBV12-4; without DNA, the TCRdb call of TRBD1 cannot be checked. The length of the CDR3 is 15 residues. CDR3 sequence: CASSPGQGAFYEQYF.

The V gene is TRBV21-1, the J gene TRBJ2-1. TRBV21-1 is a recognized pseudogene. This CDR3 comprises 12 residues. CDR3 protein: CASSKEGNEQFF.

The J gene is TRBJ2-5, the V gene TRBV7-6. CDR1 and CDR2 (germline): SGHVS, FNYEAQ. This CDR3 is 13 amino acids long. CDR3: CASSEGLRETQYF. Combining the CDR3 with reference TRBV7-6 and TRBJ2-5 gives the whole variable domain GAGVSQSPRYKVTKRGQDVALRCDPISGHVSLYWYRQALGQGPEFLTYFNYEAQQDKSGLPNDRFSAERPEGSISTLTIQRTEQRDSAMYRCASSEGLRETQYFGPGTRLLVL.

This chain connects TRBV9 to TRBJ2-7; TCRdb calls TRBD1, which cannot be checked without DNA. Per germline, CDR1 SGDLS and CDR2 YYNGEE. This CDR3 has 13 amino acids. The CDR3 reads CASSGGDAYEQYF.

J is TRBJ2-1 and V is TRBV7-6; the TCRdb call, TRBD1, lacks DNA for checking. This CDR3 comprises 15 residues. Germline V lookup: CDR1 SGHVS, CDR2 FNYEAQ. The CDR3 is CASSLVGGSYNEQFF.

The CDR3 reads CASSLAGRESNQPQHF. The chain is built from TRBV7-6 and TRBJ1-5. CDR3 length: 16 amino acids. Germline V gene sequence: CDR1 SGHVS, CDR2 FNYEAQ.

The CDR3 here is CASSSNLRDPVPEQYF. The genes are TRBV9 and TRBJ2-7; the TCRdb D gene call, TRBD1, has no DNA to confirm it. This CDR3 spans 16 amino acids. The germline gives CDR1 SGDLS, CDR2 YYNGEE.

The genes are TRBV20-1 and TRBJ2-3; TCRdb designates TRBD1, a call that cannot be tested without DNA. This CDR3 comprises 15 residues. In germline, CDR1 is DFQATT, CDR2 SNEGSKA (reference sequence). The CDR3 sequence is CSAEGGTGNTDTQYF.

The chain joins TRBV20-1 to TRBJ1-2. CDR1 and CDR2 (germline): DFQATT, SNEGSKA (reference sequence). The CDR3 spans 15 residues. This CDR3 reads CSAREAGEPNYGYTF.